The T cell receptor (beta chain) described here comes from a study of Ad26.COV2.S vaccination and SARS-CoV-2 variants. Germline-derived CDR1 and CDR2 are KGHDR and SFDVKD. V lost 4 bases and J 1 base, leaving 6 bases between the germline ends. The CDR3 consists of 13 residues. Treatment noted: approximately 18 received Ad26.COV2.S at low or high dose, single or two shots; 5 received placebo; per-sample allocation not given. Specimen acquisition occurred on day 63 following the initial vaccine or placebo injection. Profiling relied on immunoSEQ multiplex PCR, and the TCRdb table lists in-frame clones only, not all of them. The data contain some 350,000 clones, 70% to 90% of them seen just once; the ten biggest clones take up 3% to 4%.

This sample comprised peripheral blood, obtained in a trial of Ad26.COV2.S vaccine versus placebo. This chain links TRBV24-1 with TRBJ1-2; D might be TRBD1 (5 bases). The clonotype comes from a person between 18 and 59 years old who received the Ad26.COV2.S COVID-19 vaccine or a placebo. The CDR3 here is CATSDRDNYGYTF. Here the CDR3 DNA reads TGTGCCACCAGTGACAGGGATAACTATGGCTACACCTTC.